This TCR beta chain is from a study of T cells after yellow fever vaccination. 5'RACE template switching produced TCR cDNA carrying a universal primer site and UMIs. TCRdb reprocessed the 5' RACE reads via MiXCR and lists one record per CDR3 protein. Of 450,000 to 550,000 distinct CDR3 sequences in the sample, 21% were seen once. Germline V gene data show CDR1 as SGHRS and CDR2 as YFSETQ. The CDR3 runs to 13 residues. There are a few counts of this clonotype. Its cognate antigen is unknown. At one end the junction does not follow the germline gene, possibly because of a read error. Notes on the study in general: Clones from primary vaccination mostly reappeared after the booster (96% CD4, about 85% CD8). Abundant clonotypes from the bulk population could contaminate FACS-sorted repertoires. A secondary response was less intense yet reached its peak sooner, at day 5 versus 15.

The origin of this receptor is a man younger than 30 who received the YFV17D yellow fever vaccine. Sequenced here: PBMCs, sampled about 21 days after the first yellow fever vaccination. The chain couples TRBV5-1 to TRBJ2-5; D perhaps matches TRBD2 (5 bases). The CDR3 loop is CASSSGSGETQYF. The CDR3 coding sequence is TGTGCCAGCAGTTCGGGCAGCGGAGAGACCCAGTACTTC.